This paragraph covers one T cell receptor (beta chain) sequence. These data belong to a study of blood T cell repertoires in COVID-19. Overall study context: The origin of the acute and convalescent COVID-19 samples was the United States, Italy and Spain.

This table comes from immunoSEQ multiplex PCR, and its TCRdb copy is limited to in-frame clones, with some not included. In the table there are some 200,000 clones, about four fifths of which are singletons. The sample taken for sequencing was peripheral blood. The receptor was isolated from a woman aged 45-60 years with active or convalescent COVID-19.

DNA of the CDR3: TGTGCCAGTAGGGGACAGCTTAGCACAGATACGCAGTATTTT. Protein product: CASRGQLSTDTQYF. V usage is TRBV19 and J usage is TRBJ2-3; TRBD1 aligns across 7 bases. CDR1 is LNHDA and CDR2 is SQIVND in the germline V gene (reference sequence). V lost 6 bases, J lost 0 bases, and 3 bases stayed unmatched. This CDR3 spans 14 amino acids.